The rows below give T cell receptor beta chains drawn from one sample of a study of post-analysis software for immune sequencing data. TCRdb re-called the PCR reads with MiXCR, one entry per CDR3 protein. The sample has hundreds of thousands of distinct CDR3 sequences; roughly 45% are singletons. Sequencing used blood. These receptors were collected from a girl between 10 and 17 years old with multiple sclerosis. The CDR3 runs from the conserved cysteine through the conserved F or W. A D gene is named only where the DNA matches it firmly. Clone size is shown for a subset of rows, as once, few, many or a class of expanded clone.

cdr3_nt cdr3_aa clone_size cdr3_length j_call d_call v_call
TGTGCCAGCAGTTACACAGGTTCCGGGGCCAACGTCCTGACTTTC CASSYTGSGANVLTF few 15 TRBJ2-6 - TRBV6-6
TGTGCCAGCAGGAGACTTCAGGGAAGCAATCAGCCCCAGCATTTT CASRRLQGSNQPQHF - 15 TRBJ1-5 - TRBV6-6
TGCGCCAGCAGCTTGGAGGGGATGGGGGAGACCCAGTACTTC CASSLEGMGETQYF few 14 TRBJ2-5 - TRBV5-1
TGTGCCAGCAGTGTACAGGGTAGTAGGGAGACCCAGTACTTC CASSVQGSRETQYF - 14 TRBJ2-5 - TRBV27
TGTGCCAGCAGGCGACAGTCGGGGCAGTATTTT CASRRQSGQYF few 11 TRBJ2-3 - TRBV12-3/TRBV12-4
TGCGCCAGCAGCTACGGGACAACCTCGGGGCAGTACTTC CASSYGTTSGQYF - 13 TRBJ2-5 - TRBV5-1
TGCGCCAGCAGCCAAGAGGGAGTACTGAACACTGAAGCTTTCTTT CASSQEGVLNTEAFF - 15 TRBJ1-1 - TRBV4-1
TGTGCCAGCAGCTGGGCAGGGGCCACTGAAGCTTTCTTT CASSWAGATEAFF - 13 TRBJ1-1 - TRBV12-3/TRBV12-4
TGTGCCAGCAGGGGTTCGAGGGTAGAACAAGATACGCAGTATTTT CASRGSRVEQDTQYF - 15 TRBJ2-3 - TRBV6-6
TGTGCCAGCAGCAAATCCCGCGGACACAATGAGCAGTTCTTC CASSKSRGHNEQFF - 14 TRBJ2-1 - TRBV21-1
TGTGCCAGCAGTTCTCCGGCCAGGGGTTGGGAGACCCAGTACTTC CASSSPARGWETQYF - 15 TRBJ2-5 - TRBV12-3/TRBV12-4
TGTGCCAGCAGTGCAACCGGGACAGGGGGGAGCCAAGAGACCCAGTACTTC CASSATGTGGSQETQYF - 17 TRBJ2-5 TRBD1 TRBV12-3/TRBV12-4
TGCAGCGTTGCAGGACTAGAGGGGGCCTCCTACAATGAGCAGTTCTTC CSVAGLEGASYNEQFF few 16 TRBJ2-1 - TRBV29-1
TGTGCCAGCGGGAGGTTGGTAGGCTACACCTTC CASGRLVGYTF - 11 TRBJ1-2 - TRBV6-2/TRBV6-3
TGTGCCAGCAGCCCCGGACATTTAAACTATGGCTACACCTTC CASSPGHLNYGYTF - 14 TRBJ1-2 - TRBV12-3/TRBV12-4
TGCAGCGTTGAAGCCAAGGCGGTGAACACTGAAGCTTTCTTT CSVEAKAVNTEAFF - 14 TRBJ1-1 - TRBV29-1
TGTGCCAGCAGTCTGGACAGGGCCGACTACAATGAGCAGTTCTTC CASSLDRADYNEQFF - 15 TRBJ2-1 TRBD1 TRBV2
TGTGCCAGCAGCCTCCGGACTATATGGGAGCAGTTCTTC CASSLRTIWEQFF - 13 TRBJ2-1 - TRBV11-2
TGCGCCAGCAGCCCGGAACCGACAGGATCCTCCTACGAGCAGTACTTC CASSPEPTGSSYEQYF few 16 TRBJ2-7 - TRBV5-1
TGTGCCAGCAGTGTACATCCCGGGACAGGGGCCAATCAGCCCCAGCATTTT CASSVHPGTGANQPQHF - 17 TRBJ1-5 TRBD1 TRBV12-3/TRBV12-4
TGTGCCAGCAGCTTAGAGTGGGGCGGGGTTGATTCCATAGGGCAGTACTTC CASSLEWGGVDSIGQYF - 17 TRBJ2-5 - TRBV7-8
TGCGCCAGCAGCCGACCGGGACAGGGGTCTGAAAAACTGTTTTTT CASSRPGQGSEKLFF - 15 TRBJ1-4 TRBD1 TRBV4-1
TGTGCCAGCAGTGGCTCGGGTCCCACAGATACGCAGTATTTT CASSGSGPTDTQYF - 14 TRBJ2-3 - TRBV6-4
TGCAGCGTTGACGTAAGGGGGCAAGAACGCGAGCAGTACTTC CSVDVRGQEREQYF few 14 TRBJ2-7 TRBD1 TRBV29-1
TGTGCCAGCAGCCAATTCAGGGTAGGGTCCTACAATGAGCAGTTCTTC CASSQFRVGSYNEQFF - 16 TRBJ2-1 - TRBV11-3
TGTGCCAGCAGTTATGGCGCCCAGCCCCAGCATTTT CASSYGAQPQHF - 12 TRBJ1-5 - TRBV6-6
TGTGCCAGCAGTTACATGAGGGGGACGAACACTGAAGCTTTCTTT CASSYMRGTNTEAFF - 15 TRBJ1-1 - TRBV6-6
TGCGCCAGCAGCCAGGGGTTCACTAATGAAAAACTGTTTTTT CASSQGFTNEKLFF - 14 TRBJ1-4 - TRBV4-1
TGTGCCATCAGTCAGGGACCTCGACTCGCCTGCGAGCAGTACTTC CAISQGPRLACEQYF - 15 TRBJ2-7 - TRBV10-3
TGTGCCAGCAGCCCCAGTTTGGAGCAGTACTTC CASSPSLEQYF - 11 TRBJ2-5 - TRBV11-2
TGTGCCAGCAGCCACCCGGACAGGGTCTACGAGCAGTACTTC CASSHPDRVYEQYF - 14 TRBJ2-7 TRBD1 TRBV7-9
TGTGCCAGCCGGGGGACTATCGCCAACTATGGCTACACCTTC CASRGTIANYGYTF few 14 TRBJ1-2 - TRBV6-1
TGTGCCAGCAGCGCGGACAGGGGGCATCAGCCCCAGCATTTT CASSADRGHQPQHF - 14 TRBJ1-5 TRBD1 TRBV6-6
TGCGCCAGCAGCTTGGAGGACGTGTATGGCTACACCTTC CASSLEDVYGYTF - 13 TRBJ1-2 - TRBV5-1
TGTGCCAGCAGACCCGGACCGGGCGGTAATGAGCAGTTCTTC CASRPGPGGNEQFF - 14 TRBJ2-1 - TRBV12-3/TRBV12-4
TGCAGTGCCGGGCGGGGGGCAGAGACCCAGTACTTC CSAGRGAETQYF - 12 TRBJ2-5 TRBD2 TRBV20-1
TGCGCCAGCAGCCAAGTTGGCAGGCAGCAGGTAGAGCAGTACTTC CASSQVGRQQVEQYF few 15 TRBJ2-7 - TRBV4-1
TGCGCCAGCAGCTTGGATGGGGGGGCGAACACTGAAGCTTTCTTT CASSLDGGANTEAFF - 15 TRBJ1-1 - TRBV5-1
TGTGCCAGCAGCGAATTACACGGTGGGGGGGCTTTCTTT CASSELHGGGAFF - 13 TRBJ1-1 - TRBV7-9